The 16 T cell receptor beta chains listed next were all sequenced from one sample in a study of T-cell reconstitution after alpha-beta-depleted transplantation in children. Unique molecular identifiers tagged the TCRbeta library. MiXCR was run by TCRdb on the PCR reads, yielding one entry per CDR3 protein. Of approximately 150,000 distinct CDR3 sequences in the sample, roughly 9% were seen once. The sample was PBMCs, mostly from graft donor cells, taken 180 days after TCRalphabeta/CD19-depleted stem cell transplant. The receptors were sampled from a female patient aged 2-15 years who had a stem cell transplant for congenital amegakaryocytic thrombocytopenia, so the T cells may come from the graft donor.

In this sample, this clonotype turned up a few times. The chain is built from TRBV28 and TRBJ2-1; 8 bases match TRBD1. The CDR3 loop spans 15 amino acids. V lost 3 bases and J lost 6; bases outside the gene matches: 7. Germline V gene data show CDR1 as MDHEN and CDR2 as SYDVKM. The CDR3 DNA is TGTGCCAGCAGTTTCGGGGACAGGCAACTCAATGAGCAGTTCTTC. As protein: CASSFGDRQLNEQFF.

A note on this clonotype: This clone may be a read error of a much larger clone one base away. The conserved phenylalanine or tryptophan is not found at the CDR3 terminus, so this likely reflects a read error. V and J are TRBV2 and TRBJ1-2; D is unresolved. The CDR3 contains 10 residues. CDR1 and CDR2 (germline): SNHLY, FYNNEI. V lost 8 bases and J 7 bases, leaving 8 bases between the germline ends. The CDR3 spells CASRESGYTS. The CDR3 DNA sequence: TGTGCCAGCCGGGAGAGTGGCTACACCTCC.

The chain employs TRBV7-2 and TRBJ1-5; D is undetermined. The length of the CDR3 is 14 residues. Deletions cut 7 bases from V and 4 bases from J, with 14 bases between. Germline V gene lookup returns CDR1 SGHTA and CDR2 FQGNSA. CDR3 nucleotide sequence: TGTGCCAGCATACACGGGTCACCAAATCAGCCCCAGCATTTT. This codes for CASIHGSPNQPQHF.

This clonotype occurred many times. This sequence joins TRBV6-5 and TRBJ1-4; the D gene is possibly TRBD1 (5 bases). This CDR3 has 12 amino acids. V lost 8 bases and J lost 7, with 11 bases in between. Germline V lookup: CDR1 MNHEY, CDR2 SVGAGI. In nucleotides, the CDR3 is TGTGCCAGCCGAGGGCAGGGTGAAAAACTGTTTTTT. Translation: CASRGQGEKLFF.

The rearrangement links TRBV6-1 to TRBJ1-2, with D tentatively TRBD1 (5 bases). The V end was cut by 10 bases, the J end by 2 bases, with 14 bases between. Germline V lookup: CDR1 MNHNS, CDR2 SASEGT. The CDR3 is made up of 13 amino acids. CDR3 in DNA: TGTGCCACGGCCACGACAGAGAACTATGGCTACACCTTC. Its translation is CATATTENYGYTF.

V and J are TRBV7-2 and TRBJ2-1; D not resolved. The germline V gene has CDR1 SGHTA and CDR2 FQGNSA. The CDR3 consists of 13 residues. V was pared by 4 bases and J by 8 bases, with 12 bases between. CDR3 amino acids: CASSSFGGDEQFF. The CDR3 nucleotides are TGTGCCAGCAGCTCCTTCGGCGGCGATGAGCAGTTCTTC.

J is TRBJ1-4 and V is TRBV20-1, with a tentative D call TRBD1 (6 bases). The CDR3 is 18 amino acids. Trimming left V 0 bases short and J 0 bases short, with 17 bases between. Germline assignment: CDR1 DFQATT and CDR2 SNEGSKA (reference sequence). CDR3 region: CSAREWGRWTSTNEKLFF. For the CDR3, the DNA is TGCAGTGCTAGAGAGTGGGGGCGGTGGACCTCAACTAATGAAAAACTGTTTTTT.

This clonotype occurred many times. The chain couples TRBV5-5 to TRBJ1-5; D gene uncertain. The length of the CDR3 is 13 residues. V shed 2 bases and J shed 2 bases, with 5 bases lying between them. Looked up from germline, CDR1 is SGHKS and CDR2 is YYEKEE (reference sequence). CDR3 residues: CASSFDGNQPQHF. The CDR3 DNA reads TGTGCCAGCAGCTTTGACGGCAATCAGCCCCAGCATTTT.

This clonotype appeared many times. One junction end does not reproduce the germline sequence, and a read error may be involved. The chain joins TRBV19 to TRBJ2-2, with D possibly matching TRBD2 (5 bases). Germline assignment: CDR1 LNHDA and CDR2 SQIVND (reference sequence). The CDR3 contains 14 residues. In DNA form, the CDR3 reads TGTGCCAGTAGTATGTACGGGAACTCCGGGGAGCTGTTTTTT. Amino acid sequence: CASSMYGNSGELFF.

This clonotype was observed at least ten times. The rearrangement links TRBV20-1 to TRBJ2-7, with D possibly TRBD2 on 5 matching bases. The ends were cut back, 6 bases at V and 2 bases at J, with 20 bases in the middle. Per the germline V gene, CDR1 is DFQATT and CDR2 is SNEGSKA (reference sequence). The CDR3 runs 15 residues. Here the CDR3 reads CSAHSRLSLTYEQYF. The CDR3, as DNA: TGCAGTGCCCATTCGAGACTAAGCCTTACCTACGAGCAGTACTTC.

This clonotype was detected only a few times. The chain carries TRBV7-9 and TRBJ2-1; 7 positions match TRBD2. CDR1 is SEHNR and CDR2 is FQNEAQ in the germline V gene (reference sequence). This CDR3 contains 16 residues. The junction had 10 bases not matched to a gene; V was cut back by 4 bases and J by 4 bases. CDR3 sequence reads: CASSSPGGGPYNEQFF. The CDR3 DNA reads TGTGCCAGCAGCTCCCCTGGCGGGGGACCGTACAATGAGCAGTTCTTC.

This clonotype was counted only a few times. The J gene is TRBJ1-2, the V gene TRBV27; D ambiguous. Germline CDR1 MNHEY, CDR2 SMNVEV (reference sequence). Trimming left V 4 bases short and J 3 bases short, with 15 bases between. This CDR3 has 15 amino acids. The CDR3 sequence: CASSYSDRSDYGYTF. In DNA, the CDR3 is TGTGCCAGCAGTTACTCAGACCGCTCGGACTATGGCTACACCTTC.

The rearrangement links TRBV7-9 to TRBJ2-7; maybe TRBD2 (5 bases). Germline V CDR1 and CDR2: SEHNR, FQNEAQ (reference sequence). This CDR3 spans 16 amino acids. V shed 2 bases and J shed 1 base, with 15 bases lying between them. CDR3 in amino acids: CASSLWVRGSSYEQYF. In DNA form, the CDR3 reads TGTGCCAGCAGCTTATGGGTTAGAGGGTCATCCTACGAGCAGTACTTC.

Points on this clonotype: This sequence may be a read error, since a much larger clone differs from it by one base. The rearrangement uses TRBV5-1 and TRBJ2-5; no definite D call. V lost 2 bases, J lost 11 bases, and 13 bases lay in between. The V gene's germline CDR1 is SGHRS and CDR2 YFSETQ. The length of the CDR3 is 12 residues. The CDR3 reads CASSFDVKVQYF. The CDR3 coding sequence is TGCGCCAGCAGCTTCGACGTGAAGGTTCAGTACTTC. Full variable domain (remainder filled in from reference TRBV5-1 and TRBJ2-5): KAGVTQTPRYLIKTRGQQVTLSCSPISGHRSVSWYQQTPGQGLQFLFEYFSETQRNKGNFPGRFSGRQFSNSRSEMNVSTLELGDSALYLCASSFDVKVQYFGPGTRLLVL.

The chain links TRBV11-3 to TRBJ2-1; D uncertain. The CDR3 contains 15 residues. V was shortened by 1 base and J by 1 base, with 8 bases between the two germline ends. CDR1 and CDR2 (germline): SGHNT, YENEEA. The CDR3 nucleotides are TGTGCCAGCAGCTTAGGGGCCAGTTCCTACAATGAGCAGTTCTTC. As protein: CASSLGASSYNEQFF.

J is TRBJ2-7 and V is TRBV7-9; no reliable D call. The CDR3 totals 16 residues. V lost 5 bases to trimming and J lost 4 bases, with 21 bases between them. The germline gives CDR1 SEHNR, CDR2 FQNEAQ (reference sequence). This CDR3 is CASSDAVSPLYYEQYF. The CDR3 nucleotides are TGTGCCAGCAGCGACGCAGTATCCCCACTATATTACGAGCAGTACTTC.